A few counts support the clone carrying this TCR beta chain. TCRdb's table, derived via immunoSEQ multiplex PCR, lists solely in-frame clones and lacks some. The profile shows about 190,000 clones, around 79% of them singletons. These data are taken from a study of blood T cell repertoires in COVID-19. Study information: There were acute and convalescent COVID-19 samples, and they came from the United States, Italy and Spain.

The sample was peripheral blood. The receptor was isolated from a woman between 50 and 59 years old with acute or convalescent COVID-19.

DNA for the CDR3: TGTGCCAGCAGCCAGAGGAGAGGGTCACACGATGGCTACACCTTC. Protein sequence: CASSQRRGSHDGYTF. V gene TRBV14 combines with J gene TRBJ1-2; D is unresolved. The CDR3 consists of 15 residues. The germline gives CDR1 SGHDN, CDR2 FVKESK. The germline V and J ends were trimmed by 3 bases and 6 bases, with 17 bases remaining between them. Variable domain in full (rest from reference TRBV14 and TRBJ1-2): EAGVTQFPSHSVIEKGQTVTLRCDPISGHDNLYWYRRVMGKEIKFLLHFVKESKQDESGMPNNRFLAERTGGTYSTLKVQPAELEDSGVYFCASSQRRGSHDGYTFGSGTRLTVV.